The source of this T cell receptor (beta chain) is a study of type 1 and type 2 diabetes patients. PCR was run on genomic DNA. Multiplex PCR with 30 forward and 13 reverse primers amplified the TCR beta CDR3. TCRdb called the multiplex PCR reads again in MiXCR, with one record for every CDR3 protein. This sample carries fewer than 350,000 distinct CDR3 sequences, roughly 48% of them seen once, and the ten largest clones take roughly an eighth. Trimming took 3 bases from V and 11 from J; bases not matched to a gene: 7. The CDR3 is made up of 13 amino acids. CDR1 and CDR2 from the germline V gene are LNHNV and YYDKDF (reference sequence).

This TCR derives from a young man with type 2 diabetes. The chain couples TRBV15 to TRBJ1-3, with 7 bases aligning to TRBD1. The sequenced sample was peripheral blood mononuclear cells (PBMCs). The CDR3 sequence: CATSSRQGYAIYF. DNA of the CDR3: TGTGCCACCAGCAGCAGACAGGGATACGCCATATATTTT.